The 32 T cell receptor beta chains given below trace back to one sample, sequenced in a study of Graves' ophthalmopathy and Graves' hyperthyroidism. Amplifying from RNA transcripts, the study obtained TCR beta CDR3 regions. First-round RT-PCR used HTBI primers; second-round multiplex PCR followed. TCRdb reprocessed the multiplex PCR reads via MiXCR and lists one record per CDR3 protein. The repertoire holds under 350,000 distinct CDR3 sequences, with roughly 15% as singletons. Sequenced sample: peripheral blood. These receptors were obtained from an adult man with Graves' ophthalmopathy.

This clonotype showed up many times. The chain links TRBV30 to TRBJ1-5, with D perhaps TRBD1 (5 bases). CDR1 GTSNPN and CDR2 SVGIG come from the germline V gene (reference sequence). There are 11 residues in the CDR3. The ends were cut back, 3 bases at V and 5 bases at J, with 5 bases in the middle. The CDR3, as DNA: TGTGCCTGGAGCAGGGATCAGCCCCAGCATTTT. Translation: CAWSRDQPQHF.

The chain links TRBV20-1 to TRBJ2-5, with D possibly TRBD1 on 6 matching bases. Trimming removed 0 bases at V and 5 bases at J, with 19 bases between. Per the germline V gene, CDR1 is DFQATT and CDR2 is SNEGSKA (reference sequence). The CDR3 sequence is 16 residues long. DNA of the CDR3: TGCAGTGCTAGAGACTCCTACCGGGACATGTTGGAGACCCAGTACTTC. It codes for CSARDSYRDMLETQYF.

The chain recombines TRBV19 with TRBJ2-5; no definite D call. This CDR3 region has 13 residues. V was clipped by 3 bases and J by 2 bases, with 7 bases between them. CDR1 and CDR2 (germline): LNHDA, SQIVND (reference sequence). The CDR3 spells CASSISSQETQYF. In DNA, the CDR3 is TGTGCCAGTAGTATTTCTAGTCAAGAGACCCAGTACTTC.

The V call is TRBV15, the J call TRBJ1-5; possibly TRBD1 for D (5 bases). Germline CDR1 LNHNV, CDR2 YYDKDF (reference sequence). The CDR3 loop spans 15 amino acids. Trimming left V 11 bases short and J 3 bases short, with 20 bases between. Written as DNA, the CDR3 is TGTGCCGCTAAACGTGAAAGGGGCGTCAATCAGCCCCAGCATTTT. Protein: CAAKRERGVNQPQHF.

At least ten counts were recorded for this clonotype. This chain links TRBV3-1 with TRBJ2-5; a weak D match, TRBD1 (6 bases). The V end was cut by 6 bases, the J end by 5 bases, with 22 bases between. Germline lookup yields CDR1 LGHDT and CDR2 YNNKEL (reference sequence). The CDR3 is 16 residues long. The CDR3 DNA reads TGTGCCAGCAGTCCATGGGGGACAATCGTTTCGGAGACCCAGTACTTC. Its translation is CASSPWGTIVSETQYF.

This chain links TRBV9 with TRBJ1-2, with D hard to call. Germline assignment: CDR1 SGDLS and CDR2 YYNGEE. The CDR3 contains 13 residues. Between the trimmed V and J ends, which lost 4 bases and 6 bases, there was a span of 13 bases. The CDR3 region is CASSPGQRDGYTF. The DNA of the CDR3 is TGTGCCAGCAGCCCCGGCCAGCGCGATGGCTACACCTTC.

This clonotype was observed at least ten times. The genes are TRBV27 and TRBJ2-7; 14 positions agree with TRBD2. V lost 5 bases, J lost 1 base, and 7 bases stayed unmatched. Germline CDR1 MNHEY, CDR2 SMNVEV (reference sequence). This CDR3 has 17 residues. In DNA, the CDR3 is TGTGCCAGCAGTCTTACGGGGACTAGCGGGAGTTCCTACGAGCAGTACTTC. Translating gives CASSLTGTSGSSYEQYF.

This clonotype was detected ten times or more. This rearrangement joins TRBV3-1 to TRBJ1-1, with 10 bases fitting TRBD1. The junction had 8 bases not matched to a gene; V was cut back by 5 bases and J by 5 bases. The CDR3 spans 15 residues. Germline CDR1 and CDR2: LGHDT and YNNKEL (reference sequence). The CDR3 loop is CASSTPGQGSTEAFF. In nucleotides, the CDR3 is TGTGCCAGCAGCACGCCGGGACAGGGGAGTACTGAAGCTTTCTTT.

This clonotype was seen at least ten times. The CDR3 DNA sequence: TGTGCCATCTGGGCAGGGGGGAGCTCCTACGAGCAGTACTTC. Translated, it gives CAIWAGGSSYEQYF. The chain employs TRBV10-3 and TRBJ2-7, with D perhaps matching TRBD1 (7 bases). The CDR3 sequence is 14 residues long. V lost 8 bases, J lost 0 bases, and 14 bases lay in between. The germline gives CDR1 ENHRY, CDR2 SYGVKD.

This clonotype showed up just a few times. A much more abundant neighbour one base away suggests this may be a read error. This chain joins TRBV30 and TRBJ1-1, with a tentative D call TRBD1 (6 bases). The CDR3 extends over 12 amino acids. In germline, CDR1 is GTSNPN, CDR2 SVGIG (reference sequence). CDR3: CAWSITGTGAFF. The CDR3 DNA reads TGTGCCTGGAGTATAACAGGGACTGGAGCTTTCTTT. The full variable domain, completed using reference TRBV30 and TRBJ1-1, is SQTIHQWPATLVQPVGSPLSLECTVEGTSNPNLYWYRQAAGRGLQLLFYSVGIGQISSEVPQNLSASRPQDRQFILSSKKLLLSDSGFYLCAWSITGTGAFFGQGTRLTVV.

This clonotype occurred many times. CDR3 bases: TGTGCCAGCAGCTTCCCGGGACCCAAGAAGACCCAGTACTTC. Its translation: CASSFPGPKKTQYF. The V gene is TRBV7-6, the J gene TRBJ2-5; TRBD1 or TRBD2 may be the D gene (5 bases each). Trimming removed 3 bases from V and 6 bases from J, with 14 bases in between. In germline, CDR1 is SGHVS, CDR2 FNYEAQ. The CDR3 covers 14 residues.

The table lists this clonotype with many counts. The CDR3 protein is CASSHPPQAGRELFF. CDR3 sequence (DNA): TGTGCCAGCAGCCACCCTCCGCAGGCAGGGAGGGAGCTGTTTTTT. V usage is TRBV27 and J usage is TRBJ2-2, with a possible D match to TRBD1 (5 bases). Germline V gene data show CDR1 as MNHEY and CDR2 as SMNVEV (reference sequence). This CDR3 is 15 amino acids long. With 6 bases removed from V and 9 bases from J, the gap between germline ends came to 20 bases.

This clonotype was detected ten times or more. This rearrangement joins TRBV28 to TRBJ2-7; 7 positions agree with TRBD1. Germline CDR1 reads MDHEN; CDR2 reads SYDVKM. The CDR3 sequence is 12 residues long. After removal of 6 bases from V and 6 bases from J, the junction contained 5 bases not matched to a gene. Here the CDR3 DNA reads TGTGCCAGCAGATTAGGACAGGCCGAGCAGTACTTC. This translates into CASRLGQAEQYF.

The sample holds many counts of this clonotype. CDR3 sequence: CASSLPGTGALGELFF. CDR3 nucleotides: TGTGCCAGCAGCTTGCCCGGGACAGGCGCTTTAGGGGAGCTGTTTTTT. The chain couples TRBV5-6 to TRBJ2-2, with TRBD1 identical over 8 bases. The germline gives CDR1 SGHDT, CDR2 YYEEEE. The CDR3 extends over 16 amino acids. The J segment lost 8 bases and the V segment lost 1 base, leaving 10 bases of the junction unmatched.

This clonotype was seen ten or more times. The chain has TRBV10-3 and TRBJ2-5, with unresolved D. The CDR3 is 13 amino acids. Germline CDR1 is ENHRY and CDR2 is SYGVKD. The V end lost 10 bases, the J end lost 1 base, and 13 bases lay between the germline ends. As DNA, the CDR3 is TGTGCCACCGGGCCCCGAGCCCAAGAGACCCAGTACTTC. The encoded protein is CATGPRAQETQYF.

This clonotype was counted only a few times. This chain joins TRBV6-2 or TRBV6-3 and TRBJ1-2, with D unclear. The V end lost 2 bases, the J end lost 5 bases, and 15 bases lay between the germline ends. Per the germline V gene, CDR1 is MNHEY and CDR2 is SVGEGT. This CDR3 comprises 15 residues. In nucleotides, the CDR3 is TGTGCCAGCAGTTACAGGGCGGAGACCCTATATGGCTACACCTTC. Protein: CASSYRAETLYGYTF.

The sample holds many counts of this clonotype. The V call is TRBV6-1, the J call TRBJ1-1, with D maybe TRBD1 (6 bases). Germline CDR1 reads MNHNS; CDR2 reads SASEGT. Trimming stripped 6 bases from V and 7 bases from J, with 21 bases between. The CDR3 runs 15 residues. Here the CDR3 DNA reads TGTGCCAGCAGCATAAAAGGACAGATACAGAATGAAGCTTTCTTT. This encodes CASSIKGQIQNEAFF.

The chain is built from TRBV2 and TRBJ1-1; D unresolved. The germline CDR1 and CDR2 sequences are SNHLY and FYNNEI. The CDR3 is 13 residues long. The V and J ends lost 6 bases and 6 bases respectively, with 14 bases between them. For the CDR3, the DNA is TGTGCCAGCAGCCAAGAAACTGGGGCTGAAGCTTTCTTT. This codes for CASSQETGAEAFF.

In its sample, this clonotype was seen many times. In nucleotides, the CDR3 is TGTGCCAGCAGTTTGTACGGGACAGGGCCCTCCTACGAGCAGTACTTC. It is translated as CASSLYGTGPSYEQYF. The chain links TRBV27 to TRBJ2-7; 9 bases agree with TRBD1. The CDR3 length is 16 residues. V lost 3 bases and J lost 0; bases outside the gene matches: 6. The germline CDR1 and CDR2 sequences are MNHEY and SMNVEV (reference sequence).

This clonotype showed up many times. This chain joins TRBV5-1 and TRBJ2-5; 7 bases are shared with TRBD1. CDR3 size: 14 residues. Germline V lookup: CDR1 SGHRS, CDR2 YFSETQ. V shed 4 bases, J shed 5 bases, and the junction held 8 bases outside the gene matches. This CDR3 reads CASSVTGSGETQYF. CDR3 nucleotides: TGCGCCAGCAGCGTGACAGGGTCAGGGGAGACCCAGTACTTC.

Ten or more counts support this clonotype. This chain uses TRBV27 with TRBJ2-7; D perhaps matches TRBD2 (6 bases). The CDR3 length is 14 residues. The V end lost 2 bases, the J end lost 3 bases, and 11 bases lay between the germline ends. Germline V lookup: CDR1 MNHEY, CDR2 SMNVEV (reference sequence). The CDR3 loop is CASSLREAGYEQYF. CDR3 in DNA: TGTGCCAGCAGTTTAAGGGAGGCGGGCTACGAGCAGTACTTC.

This clonotype was seen repeatedly, ten times or more. The chain couples TRBV24-1 to TRBJ1-5; no clear D gene. Trimming shortened V by 1 base and J by 7 bases, and 10 bases separated the two germline ends. The CDR3 has 14 residues. From germline, CDR1 is KGHDR and CDR2 SFDVKD. CDR3 nucleotides: TGTGCCACCAGTGATTTAGTTCGACGGCAGCCCCAGCATTTT. This codes for CATSDLVRRQPQHF.

This clonotype showed up just a few times. Here the CDR3 reads CASSLRQEGQETQYF. CDR3 bases: TGTGCCAGCAGCTTAAGACAGGAGGGCCAAGAGACCCAGTACTTC. The chain combines TRBV7-2 with TRBJ2-5; D may be TRBD1 or TRBD2 (6 bases each). This CDR3 is 15 amino acids long. Germline V lookup: CDR1 SGHTA, CDR2 FQGNSA. Trimming pared 2 bases from V and 1 base from J, leaving 11 bases between. Full variable domain (rest looked up from reference TRBV7-2 and TRBJ2-5): GAGVSQSPSNKVTEKGKDVELRCDPISGHTALYWYRQSLGQGLEFLIYFQGNSAPDKSGLPSDRFSAERTGGSVSTLTIQRTQQEDSAVYLCASSLRQEGQETQYFGPGTRLLVL.

This clonotype was seen many times. The rearrangement joins TRBV28 to TRBJ1-5; 9 positions match TRBD1. This CDR3 contains 16 residues. Germline trimming cut 5 bases from V and 6 bases from J; bases unmatched to any gene: 11. Germline V CDR1 and CDR2: MDHEN, SYDVKM. CDR3 in amino acids: CASSPPDRGRAQPQHF. DNA for the CDR3: TGTGCCAGCAGTCCCCCGGACAGGGGTAGGGCTCAGCCCCAGCATTTT.

This clonotype was counted at least ten times. The genes are TRBV4-1 and TRBJ2-7; D is uncertain. CDR3 size: 14 residues. Germline CDR1 reads MGHRA; CDR2 reads YSYEKL. Deletions cut 4 bases from V and 0 bases from J, with 10 bases between. The chain's CDR3 is CASSPRLSSYEQYF. Written as DNA, the CDR3 is TGCGCCAGCAGCCCCCGACTGAGCTCCTACGAGCAGTACTTC.

A few counts support this clonotype. The germline gene is not matched at one end of the junction; a read error may be the cause. This chain uses TRBV13 with TRBJ2-7; D might be TRBD1 (6 bases). Germline lookup yields CDR1 PRHDT and CDR2 FYEKMQ (reference sequence). CDR3 size: 14 residues. CDR3 in amino acids: CTSSPDRMAYEQYF. The DNA for the CDR3 is TGTACCAGCAGCCCCGACAGGATGGCCTACGAGCAGTACTTC.

In this sample, this clonotype turned up many times. The genes are TRBV20-1 and TRBJ1-1; weak D call: TRBD1 (5 bases). V lost 4 bases to trimming and J lost 1 base, with 13 bases between them. The CDR3 has 14 amino acids. The V gene's germline CDR1 is DFQATT and CDR2 SNEGSKA (reference sequence). In nucleotides, the CDR3 is TGCAGTGCTACAACCGGGACGGCGAACACTGAAGCTTTCTTT. Translated: CSATTGTANTEAFF.

This clonotype has at least ten counts. The chain uses TRBV6-1 and TRBJ2-7; TRBD2 is a possible D gene (6 bases). The CDR3 is made up of 14 amino acids. Between the trimmed V and J ends, which lost 1 base and 5 bases, there was a span of 12 bases. Germline assignment: CDR1 MNHNS and CDR2 SASEGT. The CDR3 DNA sequence: TGTGCCAGCAGTGAAGTCGGGGGTGTCAACGAGCAGTACTTC. It encodes CASSEVGGVNEQYF.

This clonotype was recorded many times. V is TRBV6-1 and J is TRBJ2-2; D is ambiguous. Trimming pared 8 bases from V and 4 bases from J, leaving 8 bases between. This CDR3 has 12 amino acids. CDR1 MNHNS and CDR2 SASEGT come from the germline V gene. CDR3 sequence (DNA): TGTGCCAGCCACAGAGGCACCGGGGAGCTGTTTTTT. Its translation is CASHRGTGELFF.

This clonotype was recorded many times. The gene calls are TRBV6-1 and TRBJ1-3; tentative D call: TRBD1 (6 bases). Looked up from germline, CDR1 is MNHNS and CDR2 is SASEGT. The V end was cut by 6 bases, the J end by 0 bases, with 12 bases between. This CDR3 has 15 residues. CDR3 residues: CASRPDRISGNTIYF. Here the CDR3 DNA reads TGTGCCAGCAGACCGGACAGAATCTCTGGAAACACCATATATTTT.

This clonotype was seen at least ten times. The chain is built from TRBV6-1 and TRBJ2-5; 8 bases match TRBD2. This CDR3 has 13 residues. Unmatched junction bases numbered 3, after V lost 8 bases and J lost 1 base. Germline V CDR1 and CDR2: MNHNS, SASEGT. The CDR3 DNA follows: TGTGCCAGCCTAGCGGGCCCCCAAGAGACCCAGTACTTC. This gives the protein CASLAGPQETQYF.

This clonotype was detected ten times or more. The chain links TRBV20-1 to TRBJ1-1; D is possibly TRBD1 (5 bases). Germline loops: CDR1 DFQATT, CDR2 SNEGSKA (reference sequence). This CDR3 is 16 amino acids long. The V gene lost 0 bases and the J gene lost 0 bases, with 14 bases spanning the gap. The CDR3 sequence is CSAREVIGAVNTEAFF. The CDR3 DNA reads as TGCAGTGCTAGAGAAGTCATCGGGGCGGTGAACACTGAAGCTTTCTTT.